Following are 9 T cell receptor beta chains from one sample sequenced in a study of T cells after yellow fever vaccination. A single record per CDR3 protein comes from TCRdb applying MiXCR to the 5' RACE reads. The data contain about 340,000 distinct CDR3 sequences, approximately 9% of them singletons. Material: PBMCs, obtained on the day of the first yellow fever vaccination. The receptors were gathered from a man in his late teens or twenties who received the YFV17D yellow fever vaccine.

This clonotype was seen at least ten times. V usage is TRBV4-1 and J usage is TRBJ2-3; D might be TRBD2 (6 bases). CDR1 and CDR2 (germline): MGHRA, YSYEKL. This CDR3 spans 16 amino acids. Trimming pared 4 bases from V and 5 bases from J, leaving 19 bases between. Here the CDR3 reads CASSPSGAAGRDTQYF. The CDR3 DNA is TGCGCCAGCAGCCCATCCGGCGCCGCCGGGAGAGATACGCAGTATTTT.

The J gene is TRBJ2-7, the V gene TRBV2; D is unclear. The CDR3 consists of 13 residues. Trimming took 9 bases from V and 0 from J, leaving 12 bases between them. The germline V gene has CDR1 SNHLY and CDR2 FYNNEI. The CDR3 here is CASGLELSYEQYF. As DNA, the CDR3 is TGTGCCAGTGGGTTAGAACTCTCCTACGAGCAGTACTTC.

This clonotype was observed a handful of times. The chain is built from TRBV6-5 and TRBJ2-1; 8 bases agree with TRBD1. V lost 6 bases to trimming and J lost 8 bases; unmatched junction nucleotides: 9. The CDR3 consists of 14 residues. Germline V gives CDR1 MNHEY, CDR2 SVGAGI. CDR3 nucleotides: TGTGCCAGCAGATCTCGGACAGGGTTTGATGAGCAGTTCTTC. Translation gives CASRSRTGFDEQFF.

The chain recombines TRBV29-1 with TRBJ2-7, with D tentatively TRBD1 (6 bases). CDR1 SQVTM and CDR2 ANQGSEA come from the germline V gene. Trimming pared 2 bases from V and 3 bases from J, leaving 11 bases between. This CDR3 spans 13 amino acids. CDR3 in DNA: TGCAGCGTTGAAAAGGACAGCAACTACGAGCAGTACTTC. Its translation: CSVEKDSNYEQYF.

A word on this clonotype: The junction shows a germline mismatch at one end, possibly a read error. This rearrangement joins TRBV9 to TRBJ1-1; no definite D call. CDR3 size: 13 residues. Germline V gene data show CDR1 as SGDLS and CDR2 as YYNGEE. In nucleotides, the CDR3 is TGTGCCAGCAGCGTAGGAACGGCGACTGGAGCTTTCTTT. Its translation is CASSVGTATGAFF.

This clonotype has at least ten counts. The chain is built from TRBV5-1 and TRBJ2-1; 8 bases are shared with TRBD2. The CDR3 is made up of 15 amino acids. Germline CDR1 SGHRS, CDR2 YFSETQ. The V gene end was trimmed by 4 bases and the J gene end by 4 bases; junction bases not matched to a gene: 7. DNA of the CDR3: TGCGCCAGCAGCCCTAACGCGGGGGGTTACAATGAGCAGTTCTTC. This encodes CASSPNAGGYNEQFF.

At least ten counts were recorded for this clonotype. This chain joins TRBV5-1 and TRBJ2-5, with D perhaps TRBD1 (7 bases). CDR3 length equals 16 residues. The germline CDR1 and CDR2 sequences are SGHRS and YFSETQ. V was cut by 0 bases and J by 7 bases, with 19 bases left in between. CDR3 in amino acids: CASSLGTGQGAGTQYF. For the CDR3, the DNA is TGCGCCAGCAGCTTGGGGACAGGCCAAGGAGCGGGGACCCAGTACTTC.

CDR3 coding DNA: TGTGCCAGCACCCCCCTGGAAAACACTGAAGCTTTCTTT. This encodes CASTPLENTEAFF. V usage is TRBV28 and J usage is TRBJ1-1; D remains ambiguous. The V gene lost 7 bases and the J gene lost 2 bases, with 11 bases spanning the gap. The CDR3 length is 13 residues. Looked up from germline, CDR1 is MDHEN and CDR2 is SYDVKM.

The chain combines TRBV7-9 with TRBJ1-1; the D is unclear. Germline V gives CDR1 SEHNR, CDR2 FQNEAQ (reference sequence). The CDR3 covers 14 residues. Trimming pared 8 bases from V and 1 base from J, leaving 14 bases between. The CDR3 nucleotides read TGTGCCAGCGGTGAAGGTCGGGCGAACACTGAAGCTTTCTTT. Its translation is CASGEGRANTEAFF. Full variable domain (missing parts from reference TRBV7-9 and TRBJ1-1): DTGVSQNPRHKITKRGQNVTFRCDPISEHNRLYWYRQTLGQGPEFLTYFQNEAQLEKSRLLSDRFSAERPKGSFSTLEIQRTEQGDSAMYLCASGEGRANTEAFFGQGTRLTVV.